These 10 T cell receptor beta chains share one sample of origin, sequenced in a study of PD-1 blockade in classical Hodgkin lymphoma (TCRdb year 2020). In light of the paper, this sample's time point label describes: cycle 1 day 1 (C1D1), immediately before nivolumab initiation. Relapse after autologous stem cell transplantation had occurred in all trial patients, and cohorts A, B and C were distinguished by prior brentuximab vedotin exposure. The method behind the library was the immunoSEQ multiplex PCR assay. In TCRdb, the immuneACCESS table is reduced to in-frame sequences with V and J assigned. These tables do not hold every clone; where another copy was compared, an unresolved V gene accounts for under half, and the others remain unexplained. Across this sample there are over 70,000 clones, with under 90% seen only once. Less than 25% of the sample rests with the top ten. This sample comprised peripheral blood mononuclear cells (PBMCs), obtained at baseline. All receptors derive from a human donor with classical Hodgkin lymphoma.

The CDR3 region is CASSSTGDSQNTEAFF. In nucleotides, the CDR3 is TGCGCCAGCAGCTCAACCGGGGACAGCCAAAACACTGAAGCTTTCTTT. The V gene is TRBV5-1, the J gene TRBJ1-1; 7 nucleotides match TRBD1. The CDR3 loop spans 16 amino acids. The junction had 10 bases not matched to a gene; V was cut back by 3 bases and J by 2 bases. The germline gives CDR1 SGHRS, CDR2 YFSETQ. Based on the CDR3 plus reference TRBV5-1 and TRBJ1-1, the full variable domain is KAGVTQTPRYLIKTRGQQVTLSCSPISGHRSVSWYQQTPGQGLQFLFEYFSETQRNKGNFPGRFSGRQFSNSRSEMNVSTLELGDSALYLCASSSTGDSQNTEAFFGQGTRLTVV.

The rearrangement joins TRBV6-5 to TRBJ2-7; D not certain. CDR1 and CDR2 from the germline V gene are MNHEY and SVGAGI. There are 15 residues in the CDR3. Deletions cut 5 bases from V and 0 bases from J, with 14 bases between. CDR3 protein: CASSTGPMSSYEQYF. The CDR3 DNA is TGTGCCAGCAGTACCGGACCGATGAGCTCCTACGAGCAGTACTTC.

The chain is built from TRBV28 and TRBJ2-7, with TRBD1 identical over 8 bases. Germline CDR1 is MDHEN and CDR2 is SYDVKM. The CDR3 is made up of 14 amino acids. The J segment lost 3 bases and the V segment lost 8 bases, leaving 9 bases of the junction unmatched. CDR3 region: CASGRDRPSYEQYF. Here the CDR3 DNA reads TGTGCCAGCGGTAGGGACAGGCCGAGCTACGAGCAGTACTTC. The full variable domain, with the rest looked up from reference TRBV28 and TRBJ2-7, is DVKVTQSSRYLVKRTGEKVFLECVQDMDHENMFWYRQDPGLGLRLIYFSYDVKMKEKGDIPEGYSVSREKKERFSLILESASTNQTSMYLCASGRDRPSYEQYFGPGTRLTVT.

The V and J genes are TRBV5-1 and TRBJ1-4; tentative D call: TRBD1 (5 bases). The V gene lost 4 bases and the J gene lost 10 bases, with 8 bases spanning the gap. Germline V gives CDR1 SGHRS, CDR2 YFSETQ. The CDR3 length is 11 residues. As DNA, the CDR3 is TGCGCCAGCAGCGGGACCGGAAAACTGTTTTTT. It is translated as CASSGTGKLFF.

The V call is TRBV6-5, the J call TRBJ2-4; D is unresolved. Between the trimmed V and J ends, which lost 10 bases and 0 bases, there was a span of 7 bases. The CDR3 has 12 amino acids. Germline CDR1 is MNHEY and CDR2 is SVGAGI. The CDR3 protein is CATGLAKNIQYF. DNA for the CDR3: TGTGCCACGGGCCTAGCCAAAAACATTCAGTACTTC.

The genes are TRBV27 and TRBJ2-1, with a possible D match to TRBD1 (6 bases). With 0 bases removed from V and 2 bases from J, the gap between germline ends came to 8 bases. CDR3 length: 15 amino acids. The germline V gene encodes CDR1 MNHEY and CDR2 SMNVEV (reference sequence). CDR3 residues: CASSLSGGPYNEQFF. CDR3 DNA sequence: TGTGCCAGCAGTTTATCAGGGGGTCCCTACAATGAGCAGTTCTTC.

The chain carries TRBV19 and TRBJ2-2; no definite D call. This CDR3 is built from 16 residues. V was clipped by 9 bases and J by 7 bases, with 24 bases between them. In germline, CDR1 is LNHDA, CDR2 SQIVND (reference sequence). This CDR3 reads CASLPWSFEGGGELFF. The CDR3 DNA reads as TGTGCCAGCTTACCTTGGTCGTTCGAAGGTGGCGGGGAGCTGTTTTTT. The full variable domain, its missing parts supplied by reference TRBV19 and TRBJ2-2, is DGGITQSPKYLFRKEGQNVTLSCEQNLNHDAMYWYRQDPGQGLRLIYYSQIVNDFQKGDIAEGYSVSREKKESFPLTVTSAQKNPTAFYLCASLPWSFEGGGELFFGEGSRLTVL.

This clone was seen just once. V usage is TRBV2 and J usage is TRBJ2-3; the match to TRBD2 covers 7 bases. CDR3 length: 15 residues. In germline, CDR1 is SNHLY, CDR2 FYNNEI. Trimming cost V 8 bases and J 8 bases; bases outside gene matches: 16. The CDR3 here is CASLGRTYGGSTQYF. CDR3 coding DNA: TGTGCCAGCCTTGGCCGAACTTACGGGGGGTCTACGCAGTATTTT.

The count of this clone is one. V gene TRBV6-5 combines with J gene TRBJ2-7; maybe TRBD2 (5 bases). Trimming took off 2 bases at V and 3 bases at J, with 17 bases between the two ends. Germline values: CDR1 MNHEY, CDR2 SVGAGI. The CDR3 spans 16 residues. For the CDR3, the DNA is TGTGCCAGCAGTTACAACCACCCGGGGATTATCTACGAGCAGTACTTC. Translating it yields CASSYNHPGIIYEQYF.

The rearrangement links TRBV4-3 to TRBJ2-7; D is perhaps TRBD2 (6 bases). V lost 4 bases, J lost 0 bases, and 19 bases lay in between. The CDR3 length is 17 residues. CDR1 and CDR2 (germline): LGHNA, YSLEER. The CDR3 loop reads CASSLGSGSESSYEQYF. CDR3 coding DNA: TGCGCCAGCAGCCTCGGGAGCGGCAGTGAGAGCTCCTACGAGCAGTACTTC.